Listed here are 7 T cell receptor beta chains from one sample, sequenced in a study of identical twins. A single record per CDR3 protein comes from TCRdb applying MiXCR to the 5' RACE reads. The sample holds hundreds of thousands of distinct CDR3 sequences; approximately 8.5% are singletons and the top ten take around 2.1%. The sample was also linked to a second study, of yellow fever vaccine responses in identical twins.

Sequenced input: memory (CD45RO+) T cells sorted from blood. All receptors come from a woman between 18 and 29 years old in good health.

The chain recombines TRBV6-5 with TRBJ2-4; a possible D gene is TRBD1 (5 bases). The CDR3 is made up of 13 amino acids. V dropped 0 bases and J dropped 11 bases, with 11 bases sitting between them. Germline CDR1 MNHEY, CDR2 SVGAGI. The CDR3 loop is CASSYSQGMVQYF. The CDR3 DNA reads TGTGCCAGCAGTTACTCGCAGGGTATGGTTCAGTACTTC.

This clonotype was seen repeatedly, ten times or more. The rearrangement uses TRBV18 and TRBJ2-3, with TRBD1 as a possible D gene (5 bases). The CDR3 totals 16 residues. The V gene lost 1 base and the J gene lost 2 bases, with 13 bases spanning the gap. From germline, CDR1 is KGHSH and CDR2 LQKENI. DNA of the CDR3: TGTGCCAGCTCACCACAGGGGCTTCACAACACAGATACGCAGTATTTT. Translation gives CASSPQGLHNTDTQYF.

There are a few counts of this clonotype. The chain joins TRBV6-1 to TRBJ1-5; D gene ambiguous. The CDR3 has 13 amino acids. The germline CDR1 and CDR2 sequences are MNHNS and SASEGT. The V end lost 7 bases, the J end lost 4 bases, and 11 bases lay between the germline ends. The CDR3 region is CASTPERNQPQHF. Here the CDR3 DNA reads TGTGCCAGCACCCCAGAGAGAAATCAGCCCCAGCATTTT.

This clonotype was picked up many times. This chain links TRBV11-2 with TRBJ2-7; tentatively, D is TRBD2 (6 bases). Germline V gene data show CDR1 as SGHAT and CDR2 as FQNNGV. There are 15 residues in the CDR3. Deletions cut 3 bases from V and 5 bases from J, with 17 bases between. CDR3 sequence: CASSLLSLLANEQYF. CDR3 DNA: TGTGCCAGCAGCTTGTTGAGTCTCCTAGCGAACGAGCAGTACTTC.

This clonotype was found many times. The chain combines TRBV18 with TRBJ2-2; tentatively, D is TRBD1 (6 bases). The CDR3 loop spans 12 amino acids. V shed 1 base and J shed 11 bases, with 8 bases lying between them. The germline V gene has CDR1 KGHSH and CDR2 LQKENI. Here the CDR3 reads CASSPLQGELFF. The DNA for the CDR3 is TGTGCCAGCTCACCACTACAGGGTGAGCTGTTTTTT.

The DNA of the CDR3 is TGTGCCAGCAGTAAACAAGCGGGGGGGCCCGCCGGGGAGCTGTTTTTT. The encoded protein is CASSKQAGGPAGELFF. The rearrangement links TRBV6-4 to TRBJ2-2, with 10 bases matching TRBD2. Trimming at V came to 5 bases and at J to 6 bases, leaving 9 bases not matched to a gene. Germline V lookup: CDR1 MRHNA, CDR2 SNTAGT. This CDR3 comprises 16 residues.

Concerning this clonotype: No conserved phenylalanine or tryptophan ends this CDR3, so it is likely a read error. The chain joins TRBV11-2 to TRBJ2-3; D is unclear. The CDR3 has 14 residues. V lost 1 base and J 5 bases, leaving 10 bases between the germline ends. CDR1 and CDR2 (germline): SGHAT, FQNNGV. The CDR3, as DNA: TGTGCCAGCAGCTTAGTAGGAAAGATAGATACGCAGTATTCT. Its protein is CASSLVGKIDTQYS.